This entry features one T cell receptor (beta chain) sequence. From the RT-PCR reads, TCRdb called clonotypes with MiXCR, one entry per CDR3 protein. Found here are around 29,000 distinct CDR3 sequences, about 37% of them singletons; the top ten hold about 80%. This sample was taken from a study of patients and donors after allogeneic stem cell transplantation. The TCR originated in a human donor who was either an allogeneic HSCT recipient or a stem cell or donor lymphocyte infusion donor (not recorded which). It is not recorded whose cells these are; they may come from a transplant donor. The sequencing sample was made of blood, either unsorted or a sorted T cell fraction (not recorded which).

The chain's CDR3 is CASSLLQGPDTQYF. In DNA form, the CDR3 reads TGTGCCAGCAGTTTACTCCAGGGTCCAGATACGCAGTATTTT. V usage is TRBV12-3 or TRBV12-4 and J usage is TRBJ2-3; tentative D call: TRBD1 (5 bases). There are 14 residues in the CDR3. Trimming stripped 2 bases from V and 4 bases from J, with 10 bases between.